This T cell receptor beta chain came from a study of cytomegalovirus exposure and HLA in healthy donors. Study outcomes and limitations: HLA alleles were associated with roughly 15,000 TCR beta sequences in a later analysis at 0.05 false discovery rate. Immune exposure information comprised only CMV serostatus. TRBV6-2, TRBV6-3 and some other V segments were excluded as indistinguishable.

To note about this clone: Its antigen is not identified.

60 Vbeta and 13 Jbeta primers were used in PCR. Some clones are missing from TCRdb's copy, which holds only in-frame ones; the method was immunoSEQ multiplex PCR. The sample yields some 200,000 clones, of which the top ten take up about 1%. Donors were ostensibly healthy at sampling, although undocumented immune exposures were probable. The germline V gene encodes CDR1 MNHNS and CDR2 SASEGT. The V gene lost 2 bases and the J gene lost 0 bases, with 14 bases spanning the gap. The CDR3 sequence is 16 residues long. What was sequenced was PBMCs. This TCR was sampled from a girl aged 2-10 years in good health and CMV-seropositive. The rearrangement links TRBV6-1 to TRBJ2-7; tentatively, D is TRBD2 (7 bases). As DNA, the CDR3 is TGTGCCAGCAGTGAAAGGGAGGGGGATAGCTCCTACGAGCAGTACTTC. Translated, it gives CASSEREGDSSYEQYF.